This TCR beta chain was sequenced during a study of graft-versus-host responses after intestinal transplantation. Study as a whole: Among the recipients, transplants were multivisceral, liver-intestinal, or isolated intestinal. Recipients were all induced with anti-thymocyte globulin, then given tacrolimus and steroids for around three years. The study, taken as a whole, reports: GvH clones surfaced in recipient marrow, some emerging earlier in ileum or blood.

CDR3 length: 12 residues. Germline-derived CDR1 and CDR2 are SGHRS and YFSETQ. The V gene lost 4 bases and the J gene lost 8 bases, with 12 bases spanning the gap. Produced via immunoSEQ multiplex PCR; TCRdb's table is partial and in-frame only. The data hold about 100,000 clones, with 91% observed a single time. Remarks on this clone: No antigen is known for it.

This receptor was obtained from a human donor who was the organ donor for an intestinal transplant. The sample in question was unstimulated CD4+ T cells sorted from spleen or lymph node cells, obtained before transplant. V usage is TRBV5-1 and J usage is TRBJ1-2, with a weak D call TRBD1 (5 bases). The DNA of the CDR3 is TGCGCCAGCAGCCGCCTAGGGGTAGGCTACACCTTC. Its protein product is CASSRLGVGYTF.